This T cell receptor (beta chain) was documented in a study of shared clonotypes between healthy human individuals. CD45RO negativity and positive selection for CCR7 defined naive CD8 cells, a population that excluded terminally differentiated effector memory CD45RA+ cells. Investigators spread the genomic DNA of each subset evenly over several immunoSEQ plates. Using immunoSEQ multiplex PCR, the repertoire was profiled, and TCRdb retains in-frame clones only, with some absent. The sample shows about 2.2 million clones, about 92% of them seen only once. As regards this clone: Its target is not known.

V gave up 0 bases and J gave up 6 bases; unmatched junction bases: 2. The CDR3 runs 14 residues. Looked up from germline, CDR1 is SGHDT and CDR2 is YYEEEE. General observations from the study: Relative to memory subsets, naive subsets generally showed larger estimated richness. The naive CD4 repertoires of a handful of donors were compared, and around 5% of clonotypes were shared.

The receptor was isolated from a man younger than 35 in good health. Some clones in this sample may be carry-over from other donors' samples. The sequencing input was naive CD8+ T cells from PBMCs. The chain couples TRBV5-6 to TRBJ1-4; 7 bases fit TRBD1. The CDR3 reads CASSLGQGDEKLFF. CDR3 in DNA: TGTGCCAGCAGCTTGGGCCAGGGGGATGAAAAACTGTTTTTT.